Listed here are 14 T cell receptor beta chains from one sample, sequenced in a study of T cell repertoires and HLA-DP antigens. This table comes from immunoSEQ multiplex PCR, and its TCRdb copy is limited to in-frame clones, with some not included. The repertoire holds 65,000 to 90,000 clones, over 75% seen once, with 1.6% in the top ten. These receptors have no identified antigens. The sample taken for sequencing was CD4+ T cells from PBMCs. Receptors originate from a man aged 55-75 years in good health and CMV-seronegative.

The CDR3 sequence is CASSRRRQGADTEAFF. The DNA for the CDR3 is TGTGCCAGCAGCCGCCGGAGACAGGGGGCGGACACTGAAGCTTTCTTT. This chain uses TRBV7-2 with TRBJ1-1, with 10 bases identical to TRBD1. V lost 5 bases to trimming and J lost 3 bases; unmatched junction nucleotides: 9. The CDR3 is made up of 16 amino acids. CDR1 SGHTA and CDR2 FQGNSA come from the germline V gene.

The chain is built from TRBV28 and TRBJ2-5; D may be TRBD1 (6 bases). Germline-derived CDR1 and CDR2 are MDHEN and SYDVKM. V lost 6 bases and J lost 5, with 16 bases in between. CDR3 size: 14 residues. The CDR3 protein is CASRNQGLGETQYF. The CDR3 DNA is TGTGCCAGCAGGAATCAGGGGCTTGGCGAGACCCAGTACTTC.

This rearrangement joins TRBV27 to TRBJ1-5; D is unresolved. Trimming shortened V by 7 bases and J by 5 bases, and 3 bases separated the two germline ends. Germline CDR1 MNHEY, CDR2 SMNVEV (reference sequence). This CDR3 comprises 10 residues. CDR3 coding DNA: TGTGCCAGCACGCATCAGCCCCAGCATTTT. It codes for CASTHQPQHF.

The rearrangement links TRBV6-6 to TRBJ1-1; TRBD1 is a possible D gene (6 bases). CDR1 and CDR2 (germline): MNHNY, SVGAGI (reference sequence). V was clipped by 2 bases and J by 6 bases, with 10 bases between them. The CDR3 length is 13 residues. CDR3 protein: CASSYPDRSEAFF. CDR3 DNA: TGTGCCAGCAGTTACCCGGACAGATCTGAAGCTTTCTTT.

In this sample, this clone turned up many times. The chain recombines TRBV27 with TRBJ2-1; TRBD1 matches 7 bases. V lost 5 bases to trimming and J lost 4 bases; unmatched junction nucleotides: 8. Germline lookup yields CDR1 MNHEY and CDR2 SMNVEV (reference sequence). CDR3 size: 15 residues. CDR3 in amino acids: CASSPQGQRYNEQFF. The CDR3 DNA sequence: TGTGCCAGCAGTCCCCAGGGACAGCGATACAATGAGCAGTTCTTC.

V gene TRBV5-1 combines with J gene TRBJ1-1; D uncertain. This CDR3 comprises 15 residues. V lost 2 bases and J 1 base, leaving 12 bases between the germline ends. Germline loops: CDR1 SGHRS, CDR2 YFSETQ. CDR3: CASSLWGRGNTEAFF. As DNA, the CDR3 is TGCGCCAGCAGCTTATGGGGTCGGGGGAACACTGAAGCTTTCTTT.

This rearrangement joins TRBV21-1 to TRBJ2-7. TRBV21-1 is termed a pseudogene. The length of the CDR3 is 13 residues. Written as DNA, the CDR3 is TGTACCAAGGTGGGAAGGGTAACCTACGAGCAGTACTTC. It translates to CTKVGRVTYEQYF.

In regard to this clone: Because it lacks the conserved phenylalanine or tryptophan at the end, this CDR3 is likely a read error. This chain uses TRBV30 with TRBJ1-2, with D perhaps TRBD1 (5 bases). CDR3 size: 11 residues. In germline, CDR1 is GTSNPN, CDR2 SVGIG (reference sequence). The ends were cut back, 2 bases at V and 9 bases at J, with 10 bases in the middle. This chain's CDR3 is CAWSWDVSYTC. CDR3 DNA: TGTGCCTGGAGTTGGGACGTAAGCTACACCTGC.

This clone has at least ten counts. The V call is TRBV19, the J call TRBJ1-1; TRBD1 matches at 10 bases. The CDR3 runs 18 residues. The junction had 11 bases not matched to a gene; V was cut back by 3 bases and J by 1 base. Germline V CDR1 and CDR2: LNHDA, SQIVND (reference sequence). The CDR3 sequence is CASSIGGGQGMWNTEAFF. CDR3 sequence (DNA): TGTGCCAGTAGTATTGGAGGGGGACAGGGGATGTGGAACACTGAAGCTTTCTTT.

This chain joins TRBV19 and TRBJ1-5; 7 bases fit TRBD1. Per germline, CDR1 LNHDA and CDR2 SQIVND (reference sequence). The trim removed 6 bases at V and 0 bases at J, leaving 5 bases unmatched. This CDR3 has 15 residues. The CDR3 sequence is CASSVRDSSNQPQHF. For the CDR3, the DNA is TGTGCCAGTAGCGTTCGGGACAGTAGCAATCAGCCCCAGCATTTT.

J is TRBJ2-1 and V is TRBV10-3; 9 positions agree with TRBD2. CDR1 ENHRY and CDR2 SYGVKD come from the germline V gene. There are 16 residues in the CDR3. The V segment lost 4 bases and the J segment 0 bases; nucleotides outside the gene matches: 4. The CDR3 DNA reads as TGTGCCATCAGTGGGGGACTAGCCCTCTCCTACAATGAGCAGTTCTTC. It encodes CAISGGLALSYNEQFF.

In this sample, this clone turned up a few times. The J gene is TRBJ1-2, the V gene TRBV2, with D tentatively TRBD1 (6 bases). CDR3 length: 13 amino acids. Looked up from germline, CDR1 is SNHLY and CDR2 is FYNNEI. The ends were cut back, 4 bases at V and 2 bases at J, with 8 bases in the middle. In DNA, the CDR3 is TGTGCCAGCAGTGTTGGACAGAACTATGGCTACACCTTC. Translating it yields CASSVGQNYGYTF.

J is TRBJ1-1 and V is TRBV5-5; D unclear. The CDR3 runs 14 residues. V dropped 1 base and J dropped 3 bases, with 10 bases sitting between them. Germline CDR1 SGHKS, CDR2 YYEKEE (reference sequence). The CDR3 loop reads CASSLISGDTEAFF. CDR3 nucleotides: TGTGCCAGCAGCTTGATATCTGGGGACACTGAAGCTTTCTTT.

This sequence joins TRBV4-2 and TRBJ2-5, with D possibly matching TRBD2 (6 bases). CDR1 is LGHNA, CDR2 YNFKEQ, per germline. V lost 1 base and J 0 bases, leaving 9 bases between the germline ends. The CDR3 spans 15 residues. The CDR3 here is CASSQGPGDQETQYF. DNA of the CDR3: TGTGCCAGCAGCCAAGGTCCGGGGGACCAAGAGACCCAGTACTTC.